These 6 T cell receptor beta chains came from one sample sequenced in a study of blood T cell repertoires in COVID-19. Produced via immunoSEQ multiplex PCR; TCRdb's table is partial and in-frame only. The sample includes fewer than 300,000 clones, more than 75% seen only once; the top ten take approximately 9.8%. Sequencing used peripheral blood. The receptors originated from a man between 40 and 49 years old who had recovered from COVID-19.

V usage is TRBV4-2 and J usage is TRBJ1-5, with TRBD1 identical over 8 bases. The CDR3 is 15 amino acids. J was trimmed by 7 bases and V by 0 bases; bases with no gene match: 5. Looked up from germline, CDR1 is LGHNA and CDR2 is YNFKEQ. CDR3 nucleotide sequence: TGTGCCAGCAGCCAAGACAGGGGGCGTGGGCAGCCCCAGCATTTT. As protein: CASSQDRGRGQPQHF.

The rearrangement uses TRBV2 and TRBJ2-5, with TRBD2 matching 7 bases. V lost 6 bases and J lost 5; bases outside the gene matches: 9. CDR3 size: 14 residues. The germline V gene has CDR1 SNHLY and CDR2 FYNNEI. In DNA form, the CDR3 reads TGTGCCAGCAGAGGACTAGTAGAGGGGGAGACCCAGTACTTC. Amino acids: CASRGLVEGETQYF.

The J gene is TRBJ2-7, the V gene TRBV30, with a possible D match to TRBD2 (5 bases). Trimming took 7 bases from V and 1 from J, leaving 14 bases between them. The CDR3 length is 13 residues. Per the germline V gene, CDR1 is GTSNPN and CDR2 is SVGIG (reference sequence). The chain's CDR3 is CAYAKPGSYEQYF. The CDR3 DNA sequence: TGTGCCTACGCAAAACCGGGGTCCTACGAGCAGTACTTC. The full variable domain, in which reference TRBV30 and TRBJ2-7 provide the parts outside the CDR3, is SQTIHQWPATLVQPVGSPLSLECTVEGTSNPNLYWYRQAAGRGLQLLFYSVGIGQISSEVPQNLSASRPQDRQFILSSKKLLLSDSGFYLCAYAKPGSYEQYFGPGTRLTVT.

This chain uses TRBV6-5 with TRBJ1-1, with no clear D. Between the trimmed V and J ends, which lost 6 bases and 0 bases, there was a span of 8 bases. The CDR3 is 13 amino acids. CDR1 and CDR2 from the germline V gene are MNHEY and SVGAGI. CDR3 loop: CASSPRVNTEAFF. The CDR3 nucleotides are TGTGCCAGCAGCCCCCGGGTGAACACTGAAGCTTTCTTT.

In its sample, this clone was seen once. This chain connects TRBV28 to TRBJ2-7; possibly TRBD1 for D (6 bases). The CDR3 totals 17 residues. Germline V lookup: CDR1 MDHEN, CDR2 SYDVKM. Trimming left V 4 bases short and J 2 bases short, with 21 bases between. The CDR3 region has the DNA TGTGCCAGCAGTTACGGATCAGACAGGTACCGGACCTACGAGCAGTACTTC. Protein sequence: CASSYGSDRYRTYEQYF.

The chain carries TRBV18 and TRBJ1-3; TRBD1 might be the D (6 bases). Germline loops: CDR1 KGHSH, CDR2 LQKENI. The V end lost 3 bases, the J end lost 0 bases, and 15 bases lay between the germline ends. The CDR3 contains 17 residues. CDR3 amino acids: CASSPRGAITSGNTIYF. The DNA of the CDR3 is TGTGCCAGCTCACCTCGGGGGGCCATCACCTCTGGAAACACCATATATTTT.